One and the same sample provided the 9 T cell receptor beta chains below, sequenced in a study of metastatic and nonmetastatic thyroid tumors. Each patient went into thyroid surgery without having received any treatment. With MiXCR, TCRdb called clones anew from the PCR reads. The table lists about 22,000 clones, 15% to 20% of them singletons. The source material was blood. The receptors were gathered from a male donor with papillary thyroid cancer or a benign thyroid nodule (not recorded which). Some clones in this sample may be carry-over from other donors' samples.

This clone was observed at least ten times. This chain uses TRBV3-1 with TRBJ2-1; no firm D call. V lost 4 bases, J lost 6 bases, and 13 bases lay in between. The germline V gene encodes CDR1 LGHDT and CDR2 YNNKEL (reference sequence). The CDR3 runs to 14 residues. Here the CDR3 reads CASSRLSGTNEQFF. Here the CDR3 DNA reads TGTGCCAGCAGCCGTCTCTCGGGTACCAATGAGCAGTTCTTC.

This clone was recorded at least ten times. The genes are TRBV20-1 and TRBJ2-7, with 12 bases aligning to TRBD2. The V and J ends lost 6 bases and 6 bases, in that order; junction bases with no gene match: 9. Germline assignment: CDR1 DFQATT and CDR2 SNEGSKA (reference sequence). The length of the CDR3 is 14 residues. CDR3 bases: TGCAGTGCAATGACTAGCGGGGGATCGAGCGAGCAGTACTTC. It is translated as CSAMTSGGSSEQYF.

This clone was seen many times. V is TRBV20-1 and J is TRBJ2-1; 8 bases match TRBD2. V gave up 3 bases and J gave up 4 bases; unmatched junction bases: 5. This CDR3 is built from 14 residues. Germline loops: CDR1 DFQATT, CDR2 SNEGSKA (reference sequence). The CDR3 reads CSASRAGVYNEQFF. CDR3 sequence (DNA): TGCAGTGCTAGTAGAGCGGGGGTTTACAATGAGCAGTTCTTC.

The chain has TRBV6-1 and TRBJ1-2; 7 nucleotides match TRBD1. J was trimmed by 9 bases and V by 3 bases; bases with no gene match: 4. The CDR3 is 12 residues long. Germline loops: CDR1 MNHNS, CDR2 SASEGT. CDR3 nucleotide sequence: TGTGCCAGCAGTGACCCGGACAGGAGCTACACCTTC. Protein sequence: CASSDPDRSYTF.

This clone occurred a few times. CDR3 DNA sequence: TGTGCCAGCAGGACGGGACAGAATTCACCCCTCCACTTT. Translated: CASRTGQNSPLHF. This chain connects TRBV6-2 or TRBV6-3 to TRBJ1-6; 7 nucleotides line up with TRBD1. V dropped 6 bases and J dropped 7; count of bases not matched to a gene: 3. The CDR3 is 13 amino acids. Germline CDR1 and CDR2: MNHEY and SVGEGT.

At least ten counts were recorded for this clone. The rearrangement links TRBV5-6 to TRBJ1-1; D remains ambiguous. The length of the CDR3 is 14 residues. V gave up 4 bases and J gave up 1 base, with 11 bases separating them. Germline V CDR1 and CDR2: SGHDT, YYEEEE. The CDR3 spells CASSPRAWNTEAFF. The CDR3 coding sequence is TGTGCCAGCAGCCCGCGGGCTTGGAACACTGAAGCTTTCTTT.

Remarks on this clone: Other DNA sequences in the same sample also yield this CDR3. The chain carries TRBV5-1 and TRBJ2-7; a weak D match, TRBD2 (6 bases). V was pared by 0 bases and J by 13 bases, with 29 bases between. The CDR3 is 17 amino acids. Germline CDR1 is SGHRS and CDR2 is YFSETQ. This chain's CDR3 is CASSLVGGSLRACPGYF. The CDR3 nucleotides read TGCGCCAGCAGCTTGGTTGGGGGGAGCCTACGAGCATGCCCAGGCTACTTC.

This clone has ten or more counts. This chain joins TRBV29-1 and TRBJ2-2, with 7 nucleotides matching TRBD1. V dropped 4 bases and J dropped 7; count of bases not matched to a gene: 0. The CDR3 covers 11 residues. The germline CDR1 and CDR2 sequences are SQVTM and ANQGSEA. CDR3 amino acids: CSVAGGGELFF. The CDR3 region has the DNA TGCAGCGTTGCAGGGGGCGGGGAGCTGTTTTTT.

The rearrangement links TRBV28 to TRBJ1-1; no firm D call. The CDR3 length is 11 residues. The V end lost 6 bases, the J end lost 10 bases, and 12 bases lay between the germline ends. Germline CDR1 MDHEN, CDR2 SYDVKM. Here the CDR3 reads CASSNGRTAFF. The CDR3 DNA reads as TGTGCCAGCAGCAACGGGCGTACAGCTTTCTTT.